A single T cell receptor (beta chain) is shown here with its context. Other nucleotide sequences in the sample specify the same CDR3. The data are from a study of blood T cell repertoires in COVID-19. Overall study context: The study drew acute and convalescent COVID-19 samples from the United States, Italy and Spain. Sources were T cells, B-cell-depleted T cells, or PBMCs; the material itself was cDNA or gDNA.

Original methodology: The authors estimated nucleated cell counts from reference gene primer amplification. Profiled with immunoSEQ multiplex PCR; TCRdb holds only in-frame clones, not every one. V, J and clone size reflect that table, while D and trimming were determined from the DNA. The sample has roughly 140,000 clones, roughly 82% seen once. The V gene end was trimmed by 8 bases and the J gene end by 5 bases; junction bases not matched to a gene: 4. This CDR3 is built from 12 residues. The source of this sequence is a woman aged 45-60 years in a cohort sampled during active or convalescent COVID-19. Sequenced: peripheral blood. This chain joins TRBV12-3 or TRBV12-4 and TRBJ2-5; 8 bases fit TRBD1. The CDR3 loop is CASRQGWETQYF. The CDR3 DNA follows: TGTGCCAGCCGACAGGGGTGGGAGACCCAGTACTTC.